These 5 T cell receptor beta chains originate from one sample sequenced in a study of blood T cell repertoires in COVID-19. Measured with immunoSEQ multiplex PCR; TCRdb has only the in-frame clones, and not every one. The repertoire consists of approximately 40,000 clones, with 80% to 95% occurring once and the leading ten covering 5.5% to 7%. The sample was peripheral blood. These receptors were obtained from a woman aged 80 or older with acute or convalescent COVID-19.

The chain has TRBV11-2 and TRBJ2-5; D is undetermined. The CDR3 is 15 amino acids. V lost 5 bases and J lost 0, with 13 bases in between. CDR1 and CDR2 (germline): SGHAT, FQNNGV. CDR3 region: CASSTDFPYQETQYF. The CDR3 DNA reads TGTGCCAGCAGCACCGACTTCCCCTACCAAGAGACCCAGTACTTC.

The CDR3 loop is CASRTTGTSYNEQFF. The CDR3 DNA reads TGCGCCAGCAGGACGACGGGGACATCCTACAATGAGCAGTTCTTC. The chain uses TRBV4-1 and TRBJ2-1, with TRBD1 as a possible D gene (6 bases). The germline V and J ends were trimmed by 6 bases and 1 base, with 13 bases remaining between them. The CDR3 totals 15 residues. Germline V gene sequence: CDR1 MGHRA, CDR2 YSYEKL.

The V call is TRBV3-1 (or the pseudogene TRBV3-2), the J call TRBJ2-7; 10 bases map to TRBD2. This CDR3 is 15 amino acids long. V dropped 1 base and J dropped 5; count of bases not matched to a gene: 5. The germline gives CDR1 LGHDT, CDR2 YNNKEL (reference sequence). The CDR3 sequence: CASSQVSGGADEQYF. Here the CDR3 DNA reads TGTGCCAGCAGCCAAGTAAGCGGGGGGGCGGACGAGCAGTACTTC.

The chain recombines TRBV5-6 with TRBJ2-6, with D possibly matching TRBD1 (6 bases). Per the germline V gene, CDR1 is SGHDT and CDR2 is YYEEEE. The CDR3 spans 15 residues. V lost 0 bases to trimming and J lost 4 bases, with 8 bases between them. For the CDR3, the DNA is TGTGCCAGCAGCTTGGACAGGGCCGGGGCCAACGTCCTGACTTTC. As protein: CASSLDRAGANVLTF.

V gene TRBV6-6 combines with J gene TRBJ1-1; 8 bases map to TRBD1. The CDR3 extends over 14 amino acids. J was trimmed by 1 base and V by 5 bases; bases with no gene match: 3. Germline V gene sequence: CDR1 MNHNY, CDR2 SVGAGI (reference sequence). DNA of the CDR3: TGTGCCAGCAGTAACGGACAGGGGAACACTGAAGCTTTCTTT. It specifies CASSNGQGNTEAFF.